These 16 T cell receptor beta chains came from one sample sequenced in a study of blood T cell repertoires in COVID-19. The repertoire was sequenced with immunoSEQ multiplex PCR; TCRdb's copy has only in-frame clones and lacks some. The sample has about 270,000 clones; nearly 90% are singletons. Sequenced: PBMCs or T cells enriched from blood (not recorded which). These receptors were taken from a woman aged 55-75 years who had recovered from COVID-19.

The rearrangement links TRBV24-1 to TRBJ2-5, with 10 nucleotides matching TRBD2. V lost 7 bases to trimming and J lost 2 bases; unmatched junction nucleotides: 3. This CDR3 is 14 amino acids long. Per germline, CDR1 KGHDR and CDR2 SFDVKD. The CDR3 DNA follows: TGTGCCACCAGGCTAGCGGGAGATCAAGAGACCCAGTACTTC. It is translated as CATRLAGDQETQYF.

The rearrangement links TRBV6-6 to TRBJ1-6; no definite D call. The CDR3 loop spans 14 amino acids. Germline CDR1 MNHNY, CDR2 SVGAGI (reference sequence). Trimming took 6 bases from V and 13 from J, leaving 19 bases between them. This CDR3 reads CASSPLEGTAPLHF. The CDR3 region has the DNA TGTGCCAGCAGCCCCTTAGAGGGTACCGCGCCCCTCCACTTT.

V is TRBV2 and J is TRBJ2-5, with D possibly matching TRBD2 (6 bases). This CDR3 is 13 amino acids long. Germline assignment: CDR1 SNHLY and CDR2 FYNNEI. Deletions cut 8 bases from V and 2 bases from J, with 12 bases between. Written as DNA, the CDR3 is TGTGCCAGCGAGAGGCGGGGACAAGAGACCCAGTACTTC. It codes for CASERRGQETQYF.

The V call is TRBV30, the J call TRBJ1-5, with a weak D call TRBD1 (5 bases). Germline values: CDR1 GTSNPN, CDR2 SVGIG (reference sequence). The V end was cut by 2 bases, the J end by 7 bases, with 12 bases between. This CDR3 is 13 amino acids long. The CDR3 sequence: CAWSFGAGQPQHF. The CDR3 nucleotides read TGTGCCTGGAGTTTTGGGGCGGGGCAGCCCCAGCATTTT.

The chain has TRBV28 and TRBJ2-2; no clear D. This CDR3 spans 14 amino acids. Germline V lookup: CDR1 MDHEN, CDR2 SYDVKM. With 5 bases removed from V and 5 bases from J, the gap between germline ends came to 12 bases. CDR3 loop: CASSPQSRTGELFF. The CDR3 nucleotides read TGTGCCAGCAGTCCACAGAGTCGTACCGGGGAGCTGTTTTTT. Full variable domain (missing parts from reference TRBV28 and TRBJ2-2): DVKVTQSSRYLVKRTGEKVFLECVQDMDHENMFWYRQDPGLGLRLIYFSYDVKMKEKGDIPEGYSVSREKKERFSLILESASTNQTSMYLCASSPQSRTGELFFGEGSRLTVL.

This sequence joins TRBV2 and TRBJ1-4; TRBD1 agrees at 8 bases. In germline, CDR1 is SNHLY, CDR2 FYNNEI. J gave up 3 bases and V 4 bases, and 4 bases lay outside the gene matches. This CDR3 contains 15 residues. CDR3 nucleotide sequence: TGTGCCAGCAGTGGACAGGGGACGGCTAATGAAAAACTGTTTTTT. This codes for CASSGQGTANEKLFF.

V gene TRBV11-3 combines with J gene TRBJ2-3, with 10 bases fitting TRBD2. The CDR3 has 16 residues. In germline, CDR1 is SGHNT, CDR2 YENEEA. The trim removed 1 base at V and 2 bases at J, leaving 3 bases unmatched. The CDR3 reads CASSLGLAGATDTQYF. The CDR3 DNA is TGTGCCAGCAGCTTAGGGCTAGCGGGAGCCACAGATACGCAGTATTTT.

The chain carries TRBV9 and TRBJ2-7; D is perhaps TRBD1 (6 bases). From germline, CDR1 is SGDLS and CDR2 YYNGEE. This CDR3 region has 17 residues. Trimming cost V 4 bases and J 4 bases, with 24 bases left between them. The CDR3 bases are TGTGCCAGCAGCCCAGGGGTCTCCGACTGGCCGCCTTACGAGCAGTACTTC. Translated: CASSPGVSDWPPYEQYF.

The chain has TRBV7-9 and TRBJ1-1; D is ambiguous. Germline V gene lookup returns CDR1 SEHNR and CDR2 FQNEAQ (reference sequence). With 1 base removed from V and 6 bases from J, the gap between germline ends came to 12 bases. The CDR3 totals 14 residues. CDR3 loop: CASSLEGGTPEAFF. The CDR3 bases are TGTGCCAGCAGCTTAGAGGGAGGAACCCCTGAAGCTTTCTTT.

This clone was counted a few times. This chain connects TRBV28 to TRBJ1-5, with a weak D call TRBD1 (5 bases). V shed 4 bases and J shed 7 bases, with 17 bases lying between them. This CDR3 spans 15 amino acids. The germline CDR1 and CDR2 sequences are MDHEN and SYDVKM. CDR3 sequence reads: CASSSAPGGVQPQHF. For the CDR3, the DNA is TGTGCCAGCAGTTCCGCCCCGGGGGGGGTACAGCCCCAGCATTTT.

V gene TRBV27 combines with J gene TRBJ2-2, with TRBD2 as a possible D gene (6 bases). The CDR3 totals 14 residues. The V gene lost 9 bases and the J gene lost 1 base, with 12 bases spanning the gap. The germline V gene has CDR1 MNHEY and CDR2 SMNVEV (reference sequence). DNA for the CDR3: TGTGCCAGTAATAGCGGTCAGAACACCGGGGAGCTGTTTTTT. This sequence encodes CASNSGQNTGELFF.

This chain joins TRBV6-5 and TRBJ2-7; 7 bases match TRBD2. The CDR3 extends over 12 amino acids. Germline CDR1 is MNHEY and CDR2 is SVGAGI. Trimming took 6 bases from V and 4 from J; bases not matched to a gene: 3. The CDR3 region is CASRGGRYEQYF. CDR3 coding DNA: TGTGCCAGCAGGGGAGGGAGATACGAGCAGTACTTC.

CDR3 nucleotide sequence: TGTGCCAGCAGCGTAGACATGGCCTACAATGAGCAGTTCTTC. It specifies CASSVDMAYNEQFF. The gene calls are TRBV9 and TRBJ2-1; D is uncertain. Per germline, CDR1 SGDLS and CDR2 YYNGEE. V dropped 0 bases and J dropped 2 bases, with 6 bases sitting between them. The CDR3 is made up of 14 amino acids.

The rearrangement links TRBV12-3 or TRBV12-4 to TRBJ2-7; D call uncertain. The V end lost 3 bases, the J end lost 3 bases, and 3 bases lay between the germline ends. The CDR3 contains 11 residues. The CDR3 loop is CASSFYYEQYF. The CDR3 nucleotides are TGTGCCAGCAGTTTCTACTACGAGCAGTACTTC.

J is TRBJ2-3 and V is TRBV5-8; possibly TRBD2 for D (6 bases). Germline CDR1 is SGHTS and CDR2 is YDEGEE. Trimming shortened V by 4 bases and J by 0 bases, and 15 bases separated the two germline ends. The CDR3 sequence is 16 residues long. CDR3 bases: TGTGCCAGCAGCCCCGGCGGGACCCCGAGCACAGATACGCAGTATTTT. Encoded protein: CASSPGGTPSTDTQYF.

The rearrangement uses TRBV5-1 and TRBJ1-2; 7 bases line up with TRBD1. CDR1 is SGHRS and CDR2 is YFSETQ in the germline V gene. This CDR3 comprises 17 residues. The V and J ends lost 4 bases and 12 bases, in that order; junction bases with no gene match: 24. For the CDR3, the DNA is TGCGCCAGCAGCGCAGACAGGGATGGTATCGTTTTAAGGGAAGACACCTTC. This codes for CASSADRDGIVLREDTF.